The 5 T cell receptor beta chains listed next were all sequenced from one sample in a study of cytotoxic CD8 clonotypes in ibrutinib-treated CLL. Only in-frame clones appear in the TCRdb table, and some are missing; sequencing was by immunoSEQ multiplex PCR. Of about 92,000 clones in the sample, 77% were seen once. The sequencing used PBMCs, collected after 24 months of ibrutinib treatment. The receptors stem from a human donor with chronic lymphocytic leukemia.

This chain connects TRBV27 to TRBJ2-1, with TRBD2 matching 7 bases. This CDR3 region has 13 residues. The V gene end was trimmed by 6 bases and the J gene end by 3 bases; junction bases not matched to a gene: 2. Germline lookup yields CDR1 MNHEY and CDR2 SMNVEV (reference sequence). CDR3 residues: CASRSGVYNEQFF. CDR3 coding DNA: TGTGCCAGCAGAAGCGGGGTCTACAATGAGCAGTTCTTC.

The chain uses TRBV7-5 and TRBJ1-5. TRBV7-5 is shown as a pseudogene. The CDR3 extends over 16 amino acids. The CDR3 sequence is CVRSKMSSGGNQPQHF. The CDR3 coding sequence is TGTGTCAGAAGCAAAATGAGCAGTGGGGGCAATCAGCCCCAGCATTTT.

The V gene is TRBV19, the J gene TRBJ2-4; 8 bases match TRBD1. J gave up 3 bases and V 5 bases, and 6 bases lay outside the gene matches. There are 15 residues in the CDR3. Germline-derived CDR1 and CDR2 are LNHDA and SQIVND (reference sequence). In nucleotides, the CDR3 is TGTGCCAGTAGTTCCAGAGACAGGGGCAAAAACATTCAGTACTTC. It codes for CASSSRDRGKNIQYF. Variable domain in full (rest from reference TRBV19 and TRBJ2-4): DGGITQSPKYLFRKEGQNVTLSCEQNLNHDAMYWYRQDPGQGLRLIYYSQIVNDFQKGDIAEGYSVSREKKESFPLTVTSAQKNPTAFYLCASSSRDRGKNIQYFGAGTRLSVL.

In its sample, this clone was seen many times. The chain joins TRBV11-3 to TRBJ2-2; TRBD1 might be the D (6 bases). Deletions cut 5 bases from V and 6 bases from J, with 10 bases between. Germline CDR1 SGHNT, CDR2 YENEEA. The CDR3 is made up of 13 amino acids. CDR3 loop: CASSLQGAGELFF. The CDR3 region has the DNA TGTGCCAGCAGCCTACAGGGCGCCGGGGAGCTGTTTTTT.

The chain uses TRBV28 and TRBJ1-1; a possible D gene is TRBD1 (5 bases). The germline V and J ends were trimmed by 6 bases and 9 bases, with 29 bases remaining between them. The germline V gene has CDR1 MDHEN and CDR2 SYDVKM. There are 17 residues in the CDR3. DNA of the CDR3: TGTGCCAGCAGCCTATTCGGGACGGATCGAGGGGATAGTAAAGCTTTCTTT. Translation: CASSLFGTDRGDSKAFF.